The source of this T cell receptor (beta chain) is a study of T cells in Graves' hyperthyroidism and ophthalmopathy. In the study overall: At the time of initial diagnosis and before any treatment, peripheral blood was collected. Study results and caveats: Most expanded thyroid clonotypes above 0.001 recurred in blood.

The CDR3 spans 14 residues. The V end was cut by 4 bases, the J end by 1 base, with 11 bases between. Germline CDR1 is LGHDT and CDR2 is YNNKEL (reference sequence). Using RNA transcripts as the source, TCR beta CDR3 regions were amplified. The HTBI primer set served for first-round RT-PCR of the TCR CDR3. Via MiXCR, TCRdb re-called the multiplex PCR reads, giving one row per CDR3 protein. The data contain around 520,000 distinct CDR3 sequences, 14% of them seen just once; the ten biggest clones take up around 13%. In its sample, this clonotype was seen many times. The antigen is not known. This receptor was taken from a middle-aged woman with Graves' hyperthyroidism. The chain joins TRBV3-1 to TRBJ2-7; D may be TRBD2 (6 bases). Sequencing was performed on blood. This CDR3 reads CASSPAGTSYEQYF. CDR3 nucleotides: TGTGCCAGCAGCCCCGCGGGGACGTCCTACGAGCAGTACTTC.